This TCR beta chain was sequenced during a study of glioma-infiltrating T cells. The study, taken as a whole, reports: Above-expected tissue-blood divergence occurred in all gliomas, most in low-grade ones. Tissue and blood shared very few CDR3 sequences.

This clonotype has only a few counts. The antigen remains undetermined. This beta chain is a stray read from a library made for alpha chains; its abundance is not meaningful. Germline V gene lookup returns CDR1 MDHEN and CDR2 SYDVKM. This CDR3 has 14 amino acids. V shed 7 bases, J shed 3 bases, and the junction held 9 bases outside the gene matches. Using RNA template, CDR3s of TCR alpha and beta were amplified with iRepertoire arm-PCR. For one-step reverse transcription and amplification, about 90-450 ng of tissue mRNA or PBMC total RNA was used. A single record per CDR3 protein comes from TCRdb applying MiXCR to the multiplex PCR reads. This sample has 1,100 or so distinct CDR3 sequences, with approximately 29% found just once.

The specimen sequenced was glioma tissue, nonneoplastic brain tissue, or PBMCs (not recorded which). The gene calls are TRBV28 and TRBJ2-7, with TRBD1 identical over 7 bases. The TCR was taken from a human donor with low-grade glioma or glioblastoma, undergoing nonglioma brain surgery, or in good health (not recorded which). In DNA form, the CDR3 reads TGTGCCAGCAACTCACAGGGGCCCCTCTACGAGCAGTACGTC. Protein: CASNSQGPLYEQYV.